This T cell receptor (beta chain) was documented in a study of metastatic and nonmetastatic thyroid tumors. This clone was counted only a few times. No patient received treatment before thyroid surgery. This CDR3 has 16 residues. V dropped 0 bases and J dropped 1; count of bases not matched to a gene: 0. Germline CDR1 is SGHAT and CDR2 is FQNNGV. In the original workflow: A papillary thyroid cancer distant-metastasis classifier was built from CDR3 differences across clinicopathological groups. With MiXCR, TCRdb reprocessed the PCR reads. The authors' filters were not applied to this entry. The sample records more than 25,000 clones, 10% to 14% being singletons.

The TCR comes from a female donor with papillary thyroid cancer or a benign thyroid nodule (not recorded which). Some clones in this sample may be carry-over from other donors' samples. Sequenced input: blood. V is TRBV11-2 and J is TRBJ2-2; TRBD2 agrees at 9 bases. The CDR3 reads CASSLELAGNTGELFF. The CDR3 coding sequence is TGTGCCAGCAGCTTAGAACTAGCGGGGAACACCGGGGAGCTGTTTTTT.